This T cell receptor (beta chain) was recorded in a study of cytomegalovirus exposure and HLA in healthy donors. General study points: More clonal expansion characterized HLA-associated TCR beta chains than equally common others in a later analysis.

Germline CDR1 and CDR2: MNHEY and SVGAGI. The CDR3 is made up of 16 amino acids. V shed 2 bases, J shed 2 bases, and the junction held 1 base outside the gene matches. Worth noting for this clone: What it binds is unknown.

The PCR was carried out with 60 Vbeta primers and 13 Jbeta primers. Here immunoSEQ multiplex PCR was the method, and the copy in TCRdb shows in-frame clones only, minus some. The table records over 120,000 clones, approximately 80% of them present only once. This sequence was found in a man aged 25 to 40 in good health and CMV-seropositive. The chain is built from TRBV6-5 and TRBJ2-6; 9 bases are shared with TRBD1. Sequencing used PBMCs. In DNA, the CDR3 is TGTGCCAGCAGTTACCGGACAGGGGCTGGGGCCAACGTCCTGACTTTC. Translating it yields CASSYRTGAGANVLTF.